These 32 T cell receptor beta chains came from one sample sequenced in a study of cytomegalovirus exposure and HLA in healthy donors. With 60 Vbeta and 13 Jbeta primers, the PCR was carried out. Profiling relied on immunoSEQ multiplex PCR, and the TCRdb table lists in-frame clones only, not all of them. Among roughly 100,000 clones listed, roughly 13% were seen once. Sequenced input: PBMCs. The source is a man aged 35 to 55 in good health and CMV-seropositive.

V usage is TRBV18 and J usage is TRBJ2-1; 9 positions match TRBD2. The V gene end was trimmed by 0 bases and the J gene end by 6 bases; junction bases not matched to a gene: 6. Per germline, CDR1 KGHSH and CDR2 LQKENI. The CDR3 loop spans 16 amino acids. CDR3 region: CASSPPGLAVVNEQFF. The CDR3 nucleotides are TGTGCCAGCTCACCACCGGGACTAGCAGTTGTCAATGAGCAGTTCTTC.

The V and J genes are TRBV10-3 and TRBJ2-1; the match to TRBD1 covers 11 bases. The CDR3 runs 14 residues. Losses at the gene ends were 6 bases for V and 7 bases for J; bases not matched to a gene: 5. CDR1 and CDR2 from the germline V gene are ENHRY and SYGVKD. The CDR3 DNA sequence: TGTGCCATCAGCCGGGACAGGGGGTCAAATGAGCAGTTCTTC. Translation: CAISRDRGSNEQFF.

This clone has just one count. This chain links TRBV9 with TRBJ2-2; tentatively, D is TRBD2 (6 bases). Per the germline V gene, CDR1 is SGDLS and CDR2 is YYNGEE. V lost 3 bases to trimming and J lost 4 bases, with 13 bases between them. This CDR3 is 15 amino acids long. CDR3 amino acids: CASSDRDSLTGELFF. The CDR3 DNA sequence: TGTGCCAGCAGCGACCGGGACTCGCTCACCGGGGAGCTGTTTTTT.

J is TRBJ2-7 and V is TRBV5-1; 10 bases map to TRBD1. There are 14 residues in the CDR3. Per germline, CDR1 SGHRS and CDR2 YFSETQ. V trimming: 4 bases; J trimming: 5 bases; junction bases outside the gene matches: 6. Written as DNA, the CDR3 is TGCGCCAGCAGCGGGACAGGGGCCCCCAACGAGCAGTACTTC. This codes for CASSGTGAPNEQYF. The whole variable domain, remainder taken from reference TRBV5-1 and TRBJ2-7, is KAGVTQTPRYLIKTRGQQVTLSCSPISGHRSVSWYQQTPGQGLQFLFEYFSETQRNKGNFPGRFSGRQFSNSRSEMNVSTLELGDSALYLCASSGTGAPNEQYFGPGTRLTVT.

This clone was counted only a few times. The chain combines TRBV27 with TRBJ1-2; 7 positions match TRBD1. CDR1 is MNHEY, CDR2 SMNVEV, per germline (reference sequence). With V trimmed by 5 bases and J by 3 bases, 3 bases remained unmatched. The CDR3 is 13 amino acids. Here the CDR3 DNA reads TGTGCCAGCAGTCCGGGACAGTACTATGGCTACACCTTC. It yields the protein CASSPGQYYGYTF.

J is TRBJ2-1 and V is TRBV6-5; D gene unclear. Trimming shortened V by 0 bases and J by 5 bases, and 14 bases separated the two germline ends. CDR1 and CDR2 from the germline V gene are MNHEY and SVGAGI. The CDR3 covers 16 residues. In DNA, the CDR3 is TGTGCCAGCAGTTACTCGCCCGAGCTAAGAGACAATGAGCAGTTCTTC. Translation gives CASSYSPELRDNEQFF.

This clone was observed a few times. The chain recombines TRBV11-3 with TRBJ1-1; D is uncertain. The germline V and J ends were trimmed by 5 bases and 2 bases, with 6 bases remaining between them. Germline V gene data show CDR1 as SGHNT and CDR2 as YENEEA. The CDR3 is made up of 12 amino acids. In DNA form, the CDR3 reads TGTGCCAGCAGCCTACGTAACACTGAAGCTTTCTTT. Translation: CASSLRNTEAFF.

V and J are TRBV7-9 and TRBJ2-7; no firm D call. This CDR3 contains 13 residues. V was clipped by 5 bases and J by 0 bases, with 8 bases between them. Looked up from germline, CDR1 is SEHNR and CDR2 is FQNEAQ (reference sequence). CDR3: CASSRGYSYEQYF. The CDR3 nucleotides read TGTGCCAGCAGCCGAGGTTACTCCTACGAGCAGTACTTC.

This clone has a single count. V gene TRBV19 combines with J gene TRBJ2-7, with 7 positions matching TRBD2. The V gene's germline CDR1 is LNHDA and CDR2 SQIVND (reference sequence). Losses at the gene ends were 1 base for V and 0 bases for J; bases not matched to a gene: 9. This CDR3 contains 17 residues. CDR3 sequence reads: CASSIGWLADRSYEQYF. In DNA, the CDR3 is TGTGCCAGTAGTATAGGGTGGCTAGCGGACCGCTCCTACGAGCAGTACTTC.

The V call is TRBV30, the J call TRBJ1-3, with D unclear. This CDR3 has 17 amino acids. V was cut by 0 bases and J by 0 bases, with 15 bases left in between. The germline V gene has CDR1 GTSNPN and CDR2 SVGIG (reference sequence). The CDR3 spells CAWSVLRLSDSGNTIYF. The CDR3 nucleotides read TGTGCCTGGAGTGTACTGCGGCTGTCCGACTCTGGAAACACCATATATTTT.

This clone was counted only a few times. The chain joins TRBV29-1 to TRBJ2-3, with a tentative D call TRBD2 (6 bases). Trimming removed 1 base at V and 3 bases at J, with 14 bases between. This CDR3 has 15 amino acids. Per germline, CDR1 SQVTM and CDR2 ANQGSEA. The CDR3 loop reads CSVEGRASGTDTQYF. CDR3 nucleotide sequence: TGCAGCGTTGAAGGGAGGGCCAGTGGTACAGATACGCAGTATTTT.

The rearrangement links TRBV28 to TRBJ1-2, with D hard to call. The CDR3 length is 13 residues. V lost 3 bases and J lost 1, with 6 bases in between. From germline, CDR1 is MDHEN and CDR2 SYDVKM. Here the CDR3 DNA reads TGTGCCAGCAGTTTGATCGGTAACTATGGCTACACCTTC. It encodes CASSLIGNYGYTF.

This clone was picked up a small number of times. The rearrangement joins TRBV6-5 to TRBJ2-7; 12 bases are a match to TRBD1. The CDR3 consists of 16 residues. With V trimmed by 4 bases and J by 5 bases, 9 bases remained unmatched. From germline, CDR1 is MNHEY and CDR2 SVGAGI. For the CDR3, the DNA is TGTGCCAGCAGTTTAAGCGACGGGACAGGGGGCGACGAGCAGTACTTC. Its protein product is CASSLSDGTGGDEQYF.

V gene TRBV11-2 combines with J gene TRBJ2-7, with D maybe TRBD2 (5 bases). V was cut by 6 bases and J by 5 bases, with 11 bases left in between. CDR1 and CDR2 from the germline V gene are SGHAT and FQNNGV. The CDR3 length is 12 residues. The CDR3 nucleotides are TGTGCCAGCAGAGTAACCGGGGACGAGCAGTACTTC. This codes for CASRVTGDEQYF.

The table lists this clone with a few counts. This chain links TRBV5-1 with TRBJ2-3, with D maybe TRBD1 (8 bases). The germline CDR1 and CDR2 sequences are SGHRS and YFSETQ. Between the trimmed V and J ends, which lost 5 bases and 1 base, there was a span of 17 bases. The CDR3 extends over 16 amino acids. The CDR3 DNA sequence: TGCGCCAGCAGGGGGGGGACAGGCCCCCGCACAGATACGCAGTATTTT. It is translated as CASRGGTGPRTDTQYF.

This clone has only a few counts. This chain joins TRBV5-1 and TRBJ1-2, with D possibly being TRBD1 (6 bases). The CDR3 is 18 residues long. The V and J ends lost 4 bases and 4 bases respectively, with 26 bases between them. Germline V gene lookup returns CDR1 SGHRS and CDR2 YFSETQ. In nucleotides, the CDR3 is TGCGCCAGCAGCCCCAGGGGAGCCGGCGGTGAAACTGGCTATGGCTACACCTTC. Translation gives CASSPRGAGGETGYGYTF.

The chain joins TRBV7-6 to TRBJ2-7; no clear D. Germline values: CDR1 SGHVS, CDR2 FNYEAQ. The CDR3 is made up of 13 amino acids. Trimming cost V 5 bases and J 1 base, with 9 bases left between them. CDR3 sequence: CASSLSRSYEQYF. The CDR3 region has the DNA TGTGCCAGCAGCCTCTCTAGATCCTACGAGCAGTACTTC.

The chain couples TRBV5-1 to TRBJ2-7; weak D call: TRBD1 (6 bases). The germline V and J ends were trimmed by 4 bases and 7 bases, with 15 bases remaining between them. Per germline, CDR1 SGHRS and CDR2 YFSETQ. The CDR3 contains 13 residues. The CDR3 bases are TGCGCCAGCAGCCCTGGGACACAAGGAGAGCAGTACTTC. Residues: CASSPGTQGEQYF.

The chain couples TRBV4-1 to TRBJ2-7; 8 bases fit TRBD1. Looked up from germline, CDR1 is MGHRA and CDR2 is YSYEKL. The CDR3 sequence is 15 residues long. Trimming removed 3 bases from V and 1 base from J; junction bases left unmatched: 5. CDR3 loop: CASSHPTGGSYEQYF. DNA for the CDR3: TGCGCCAGCAGCCATCCAACAGGGGGTTCCTACGAGCAGTACTTC.

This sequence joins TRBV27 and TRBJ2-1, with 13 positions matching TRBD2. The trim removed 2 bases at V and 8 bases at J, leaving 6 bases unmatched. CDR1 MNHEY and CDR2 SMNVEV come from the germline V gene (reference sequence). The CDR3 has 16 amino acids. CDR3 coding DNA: TGTGCCAGCAGTTTAACGGGACTAGCGGGACGTCATGAGCAGTTCTTC. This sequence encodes CASSLTGLAGRHEQFF.

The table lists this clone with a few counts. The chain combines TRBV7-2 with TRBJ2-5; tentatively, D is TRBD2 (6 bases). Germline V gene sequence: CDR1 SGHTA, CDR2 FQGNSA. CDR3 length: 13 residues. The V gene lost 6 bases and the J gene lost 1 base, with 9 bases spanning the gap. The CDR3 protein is CASSWTIQETQYF. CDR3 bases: TGTGCCAGCAGTTGGACTATCCAAGAGACCCAGTACTTC. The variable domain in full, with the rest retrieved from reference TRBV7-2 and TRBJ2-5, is GAGVSQSPSNKVTEKGKDVELRCDPISGHTALYWYRQSLGQGLEFLIYFQGNSAPDKSGLPSDRFSAERTGGSVSTLTIQRTQQEDSAVYLCASSWTIQETQYFGPGTRLLVL.

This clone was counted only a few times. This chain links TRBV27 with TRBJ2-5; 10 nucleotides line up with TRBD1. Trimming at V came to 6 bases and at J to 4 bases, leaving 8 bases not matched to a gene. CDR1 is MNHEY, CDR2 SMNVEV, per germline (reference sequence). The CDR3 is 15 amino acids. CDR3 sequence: CASRRQGALGETQYF. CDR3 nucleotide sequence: TGTGCCAGCAGACGACAGGGGGCGCTGGGAGAGACCCAGTACTTC.

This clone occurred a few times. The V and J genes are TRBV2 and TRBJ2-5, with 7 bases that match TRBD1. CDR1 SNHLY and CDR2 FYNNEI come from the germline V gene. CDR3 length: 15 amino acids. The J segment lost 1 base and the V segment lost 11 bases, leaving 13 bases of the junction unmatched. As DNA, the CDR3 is TGTGCCGGTACGACAACCCGGACAGGCCAAGAGACCCAGTACTTC. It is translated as CAGTTTRTGQETQYF.

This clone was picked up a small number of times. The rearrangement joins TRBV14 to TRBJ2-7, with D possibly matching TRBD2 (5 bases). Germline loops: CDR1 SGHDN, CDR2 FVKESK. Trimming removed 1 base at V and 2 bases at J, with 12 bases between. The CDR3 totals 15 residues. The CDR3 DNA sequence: TGTGCCAGCAGCCAAGTAGTCGGGATCACCTACGAGCAGTACTTC. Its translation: CASSQVVGITYEQYF. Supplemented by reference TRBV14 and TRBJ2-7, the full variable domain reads EAGVTQFPSHSVIEKGQTVTLRCDPISGHDNLYWYRRVMGKEIKFLLHFVKESKQDESGMPNNRFLAERTGGTYSTLKVQPAELEDSGVYFCASSQVVGITYEQYFGPGTRLTVT.

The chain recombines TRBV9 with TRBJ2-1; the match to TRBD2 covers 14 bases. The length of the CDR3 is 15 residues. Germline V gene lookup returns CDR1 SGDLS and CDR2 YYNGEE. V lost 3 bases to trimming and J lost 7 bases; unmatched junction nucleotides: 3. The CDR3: CASSAGLAGVNEQFF. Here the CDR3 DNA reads TGTGCCAGCAGCGCGGGACTAGCGGGAGTAAATGAGCAGTTCTTC. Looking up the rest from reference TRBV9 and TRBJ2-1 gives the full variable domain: DSGVTQTPKHLITATGQRVTLRCSPRSGDLSVYWYQQSLDQGLQFLIQYYNGEERAKGNILERFSAQQFPDLHSELNLSSLELGDSALYFCASSAGLAGVNEQFFGPGTRLTVL.

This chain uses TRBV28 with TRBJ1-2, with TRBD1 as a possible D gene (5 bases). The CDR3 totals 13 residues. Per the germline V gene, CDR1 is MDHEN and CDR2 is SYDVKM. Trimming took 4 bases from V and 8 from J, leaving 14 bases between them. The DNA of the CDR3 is TGTGCCAGCAGTTCCGTTCGGGGGGGAGGCTACACCTTC. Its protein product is CASSSVRGGGYTF.

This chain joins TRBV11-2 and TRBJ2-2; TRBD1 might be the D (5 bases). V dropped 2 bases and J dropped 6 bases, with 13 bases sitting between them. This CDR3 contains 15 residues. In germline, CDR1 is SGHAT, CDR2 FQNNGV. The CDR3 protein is CASSLITGRSGELFF. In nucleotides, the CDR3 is TGTGCCAGCAGCTTAATTACAGGACGGTCCGGGGAGCTGTTTTTT.

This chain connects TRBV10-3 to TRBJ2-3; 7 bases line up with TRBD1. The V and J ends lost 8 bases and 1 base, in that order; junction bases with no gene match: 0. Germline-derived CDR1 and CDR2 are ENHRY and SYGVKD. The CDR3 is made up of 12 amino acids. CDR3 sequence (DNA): TGTGCCATCGGACAGGGCACAGATACGCAGTATTTT. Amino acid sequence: CAIGQGTDTQYF.

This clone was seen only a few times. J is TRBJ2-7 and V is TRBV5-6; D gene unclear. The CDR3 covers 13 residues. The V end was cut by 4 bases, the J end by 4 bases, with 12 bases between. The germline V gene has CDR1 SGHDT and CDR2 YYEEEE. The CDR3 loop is CASSPPGSYEQYF. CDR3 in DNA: TGTGCCAGCAGCCCACCGGGTTCGTACGAGCAGTACTTC. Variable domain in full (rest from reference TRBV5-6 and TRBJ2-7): DAGVTQSPTHLIKTRGQQVTLRCSPKSGHDTVSWYQQALGQGPQFIFQYYEEEERQRGNFPDRFSGHQFPNYSSELNVNALLLGDSALYLCASSPPGSYEQYFGPGTRLTVT.

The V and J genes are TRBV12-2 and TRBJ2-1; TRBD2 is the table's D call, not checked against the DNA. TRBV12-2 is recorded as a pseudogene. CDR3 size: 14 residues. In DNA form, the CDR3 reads TGTGCAAGTCGCCCGGGACCGAATAGCGGTGAGCAGTTCTTC. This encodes CASRPGPNSGEQFF.

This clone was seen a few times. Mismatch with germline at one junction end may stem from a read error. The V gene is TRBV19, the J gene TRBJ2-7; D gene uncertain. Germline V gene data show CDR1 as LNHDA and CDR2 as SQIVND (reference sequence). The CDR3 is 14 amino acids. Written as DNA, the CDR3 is TGTGCCAGTAGCCCTCTGGCGTCCCACTACGAGCAGTCCTTC. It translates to CASSPLASHYEQSF. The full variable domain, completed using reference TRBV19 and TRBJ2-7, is DGGITQSPKYLFRKEGQNVTLSCEQNLNHDAMYWYRQDPGQGLRLIYYSQIVNDFQKGDIAEGYSVSREKKESFPLTVTSAQKNPTAFYLCASSPLASHYEQSFGPGTRLTVT.

The CDR3 spells CASSSLAGTYEQYF. The CDR3 DNA is TGTGCCAGCAGCTCACTAGCGGGAACCTACGAGCAGTACTTC. The V and J genes are TRBV7-2 and TRBJ2-7; 10 positions agree with TRBD2. The CDR3 is 14 amino acids. V lost 4 bases and J lost 2; bases outside the gene matches: 2. Germline CDR1 is SGHTA and CDR2 is FQGNSA.